These 9 T cell receptor beta chains originate from one sample sequenced in a study of cytomegalovirus exposure and HLA in healthy donors. The study ran its PCR with 60 Vbeta and 13 Jbeta primers. Generated by immunoSEQ multiplex PCR, the TCRdb table keeps only in-frame clones and is missing some. The table lists over 150,000 clones, roughly 80% of them singletons, with around 13% in the top ten. Sequenced material: PBMCs. The receptors shown here come from a woman aged 45-59 years in good health and CMV-seronegative.

This clone occurred a few times. This rearrangement joins TRBV9 to TRBJ1-3; 9 nucleotides match TRBD1. The CDR3 totals 15 residues. V dropped 3 bases and J dropped 2; count of bases not matched to a gene: 3. In germline, CDR1 is SGDLS, CDR2 YYNGEE. As DNA, the CDR3 is TGTGCCAGCAGCGCGGACAGGGGTCCTGGAAACACCATATATTTT. This sequence encodes CASSADRGPGNTIYF.

The chain carries TRBV27 and TRBJ1-1; D is unresolved. V lost 5 bases and J lost 1, with 11 bases in between. The CDR3 totals 14 residues. Per germline, CDR1 MNHEY and CDR2 SMNVEV (reference sequence). The CDR3 protein is CASSPREQNTEAFF. The CDR3 DNA sequence: TGTGCCAGCAGTCCCCGAGAGCAGAACACTGAAGCTTTCTTT.

This clone is a singleton in its sample. The CDR3 bases are TGTGCCACAACAGGGAACTACAATTCACCCCTCCACTTT. Its protein product is CATTGNYNSPLHF. The chain joins TRBV19 to TRBJ1-6; possibly TRBD1 for D (6 bases). V lost 10 bases and J 7 bases, leaving 14 bases between the germline ends. The germline V gene has CDR1 LNHDA and CDR2 SQIVND (reference sequence). The CDR3 is made up of 13 amino acids.

This clone occurred once. This chain uses TRBV28 with TRBJ1-5; D is possibly TRBD1 (5 bases). Germline-derived CDR1 and CDR2 are MDHEN and SYDVKM. V lost 7 bases to trimming and J lost 2 bases, with 15 bases between them. The CDR3 length is 15 residues. CDR3 region: CASTTGGDGNQPQHF. The CDR3 DNA follows: TGTGCCAGCACCACCGGGGGGGATGGCAATCAGCCCCAGCATTTT.

The V gene is TRBV5-1, the J gene TRBJ2-5, with TRBD1 identical over 8 bases. The J call may be wrong; the DNA end is better matched by TRBJ2-7. Germline values: CDR1 SGHRS, CDR2 YFSETQ. The CDR3 consists of 14 residues. The CDR3 DNA reads as TGCGCCAGCAGCTTGGACAGGGGGAGCTTCGAGCAGTACTTC. Residues: CASSLDRGSFEQYF.

This rearrangement joins TRBV6-1 to TRBJ1-2, with D possibly TRBD1 on 6 matching bases. V was pared by 2 bases and J by 8 bases, with 12 bases between. The CDR3 is made up of 13 amino acids. Germline V gives CDR1 MNHNS, CDR2 SASEGT. This chain's CDR3 is CASSERGLRGYTF. The CDR3 region has the DNA TGTGCCAGCAGTGAAAGGGGGTTACGGGGCTACACCTTC.

This clone has just a few counts. This sequence joins TRBV5-4 and TRBJ2-5, with TRBD2 matching 7 bases. The DNA end favors TRBJ2-7, so the J call may be wrong. This CDR3 spans 14 amino acids. Germline CDR1 is SGHNT and CDR2 is YYREEE (reference sequence). CDR3 nucleotides: TGTGCCAGCAGCAAGGGACTATTCACCTACGAGCAGTACTTC. Encoded protein: CASSKGLFTYEQYF.

This chain joins TRBV5-6 and TRBJ1-5; the D gene is possibly TRBD1 (5 bases). V dropped 0 bases and J dropped 11 bases, with 15 bases sitting between them. The CDR3 has 14 amino acids. Germline V gene sequence: CDR1 SGHDT, CDR2 YYEEEE. The CDR3 DNA reads TGTGCCAGCAGCTTGGTGGACAAGCCCTGGGCCCAGCATTTT. Protein product: CASSLVDKPWAQHF.

This clone was counted between two and nine times. The chain is built from TRBV6-1 and TRBJ2-3; perhaps TRBD2 as D (6 bases). This CDR3 is 13 amino acids long. Trimming took off 10 bases at V and 0 bases at J, with 11 bases between the two ends. Germline-derived CDR1 and CDR2 are MNHNS and SASEGT. CDR3 nucleotides: TGTGCCACCCTCCGGGGGAGCACAGATACGCAGTATTTT. Translation gives CATLRGSTDTQYF.